This record covers a single TCR beta chain. The CDR3 totals 13 residues. Germline V gene lookup returns CDR1 KGHSH and CDR2 LQKENI. V lost 4 bases and J lost 5, with 11 bases in between. The sample comes from a study of shared clonotypes between healthy human individuals. Unsorted PBMC DNA was run through sequencing on ten immunoSEQ deep assay plates. Only in-frame clones appear in the TCRdb table, and some are missing; sequencing was by immunoSEQ multiplex PCR. The table shows around 500,000 clones, with around 80% occurring only once. This chain uses TRBV18 with TRBJ1-1; D gene unclear. The sample comprised PBMCs. The clonotype originates from a woman in her 40s in good health. Some clones in this sample may be carry-over from other donors' samples. The CDR3 loop is CASSQAGRTEAFF. The CDR3 nucleotides are TGTGCCAGCTCACAGGCCGGTCGGACTGAAGCTTTCTTT.